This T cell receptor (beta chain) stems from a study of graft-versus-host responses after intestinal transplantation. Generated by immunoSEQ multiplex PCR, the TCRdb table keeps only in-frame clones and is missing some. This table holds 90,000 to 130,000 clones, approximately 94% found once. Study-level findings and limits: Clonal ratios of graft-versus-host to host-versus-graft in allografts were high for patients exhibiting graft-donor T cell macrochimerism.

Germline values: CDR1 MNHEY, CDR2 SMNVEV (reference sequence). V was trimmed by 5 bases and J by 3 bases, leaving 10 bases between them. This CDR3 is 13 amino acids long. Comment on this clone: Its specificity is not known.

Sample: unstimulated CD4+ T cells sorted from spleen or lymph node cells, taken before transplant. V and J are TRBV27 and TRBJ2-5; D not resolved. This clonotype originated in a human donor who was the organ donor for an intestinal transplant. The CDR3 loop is CASSTAAEETQYF. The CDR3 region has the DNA TGTGCCAGCAGTACTGCGGCGGAAGAGACCCAGTACTTC.